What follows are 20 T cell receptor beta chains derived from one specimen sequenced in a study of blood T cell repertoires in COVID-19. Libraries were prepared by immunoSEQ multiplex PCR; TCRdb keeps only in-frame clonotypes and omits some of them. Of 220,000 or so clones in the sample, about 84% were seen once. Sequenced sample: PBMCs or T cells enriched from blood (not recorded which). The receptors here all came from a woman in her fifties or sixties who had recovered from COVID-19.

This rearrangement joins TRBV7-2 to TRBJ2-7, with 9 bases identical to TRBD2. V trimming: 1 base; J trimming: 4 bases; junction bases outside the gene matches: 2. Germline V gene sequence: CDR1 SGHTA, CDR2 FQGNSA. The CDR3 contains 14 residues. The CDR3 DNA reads TGTGCCAGCAGCTTAGGACTAGCGGAGTACGAGCAGTACTTC. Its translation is CASSLGLAEYEQYF.

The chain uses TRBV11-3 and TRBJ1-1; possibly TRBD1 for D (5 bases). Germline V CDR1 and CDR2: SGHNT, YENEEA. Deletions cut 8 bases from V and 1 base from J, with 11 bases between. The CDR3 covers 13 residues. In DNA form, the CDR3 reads TGTGCCAGCCGGTTGGGGGGGAACACTGAAGCTTTCTTT. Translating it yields CASRLGGNTEAFF. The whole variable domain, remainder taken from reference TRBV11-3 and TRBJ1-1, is EAGVVQSPRYKIIEKKQPVAFWCNPISGHNTLYWYLQNLGQGPELLIRYENEEAVDDSQLPKDRFSAERLKGVDSTLKIQPAELGDSAVYLCASRLGGNTEAFFGQGTRLTVV.

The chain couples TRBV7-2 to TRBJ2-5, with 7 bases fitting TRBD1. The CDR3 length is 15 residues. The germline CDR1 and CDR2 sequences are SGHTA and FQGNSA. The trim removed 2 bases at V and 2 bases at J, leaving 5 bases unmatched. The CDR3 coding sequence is TGTGCCAGCAGCTTATCGGACAGGTCACAAGAGACCCAGTACTTC. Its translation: CASSLSDRSQETQYF. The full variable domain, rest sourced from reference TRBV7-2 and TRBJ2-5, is GAGVSQSPSNKVTEKGKDVELRCDPISGHTALYWYRQSLGQGLEFLIYFQGNSAPDKSGLPSDRFSAERTGGSVSTLTIQRTQQEDSAVYLCASSLSDRSQETQYFGPGTRLLVL.

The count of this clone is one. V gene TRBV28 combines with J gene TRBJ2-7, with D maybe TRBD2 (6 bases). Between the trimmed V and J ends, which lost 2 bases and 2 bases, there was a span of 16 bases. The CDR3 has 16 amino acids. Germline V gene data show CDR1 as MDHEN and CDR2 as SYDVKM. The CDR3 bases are TGTGCCAGCAGTTTAGGTTACGGCGGGAAGACCTACGAGCAGTACTTC. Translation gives CASSLGYGGKTYEQYF.

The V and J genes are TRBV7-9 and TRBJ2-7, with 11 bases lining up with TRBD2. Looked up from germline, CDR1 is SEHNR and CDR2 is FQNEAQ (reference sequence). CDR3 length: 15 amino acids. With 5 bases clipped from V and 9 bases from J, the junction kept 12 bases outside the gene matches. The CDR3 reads CASSLLSGRALGQYF. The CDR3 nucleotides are TGTGCCAGCAGCCTACTTAGCGGGAGGGCCCTCGGGCAGTACTTC.

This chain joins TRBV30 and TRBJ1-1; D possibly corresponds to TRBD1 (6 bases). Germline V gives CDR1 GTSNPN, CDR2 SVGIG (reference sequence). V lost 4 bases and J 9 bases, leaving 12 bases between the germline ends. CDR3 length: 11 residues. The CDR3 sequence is CAWKTDRKAFF. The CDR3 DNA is TGTGCCTGGAAGACAGACAGGAAAGCTTTCTTT.

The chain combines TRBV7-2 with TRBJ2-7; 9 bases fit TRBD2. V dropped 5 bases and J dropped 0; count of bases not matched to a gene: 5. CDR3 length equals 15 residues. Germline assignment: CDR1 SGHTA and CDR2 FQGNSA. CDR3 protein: CASSNSGGHSYEQYF. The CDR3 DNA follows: TGTGCCAGCAGCAACAGCGGGGGGCACTCCTACGAGCAGTACTTC.

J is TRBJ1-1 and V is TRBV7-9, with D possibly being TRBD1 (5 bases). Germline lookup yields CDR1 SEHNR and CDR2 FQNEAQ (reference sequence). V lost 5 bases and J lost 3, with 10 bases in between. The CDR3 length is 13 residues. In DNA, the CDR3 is TGTGCCAGCAGCCCGGCGGGGGACACTGAAGCTTTCTTT. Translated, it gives CASSPAGDTEAFF.

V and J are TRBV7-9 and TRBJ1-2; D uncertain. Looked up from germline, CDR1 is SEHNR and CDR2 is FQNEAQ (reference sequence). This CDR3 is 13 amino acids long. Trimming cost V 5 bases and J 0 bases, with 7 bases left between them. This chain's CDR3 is CASSKRANYGYTF. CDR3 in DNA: TGTGCCAGCAGCAAAAGAGCTAACTATGGCTACACCTTC.

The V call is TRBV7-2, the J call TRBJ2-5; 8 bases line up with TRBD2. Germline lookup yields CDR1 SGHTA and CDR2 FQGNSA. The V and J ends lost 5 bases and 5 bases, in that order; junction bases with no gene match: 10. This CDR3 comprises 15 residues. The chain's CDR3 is CASSPTGLAGETQYF. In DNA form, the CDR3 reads TGTGCCAGCAGCCCTACCGGGCTAGCGGGCGAGACCCAGTACTTC.

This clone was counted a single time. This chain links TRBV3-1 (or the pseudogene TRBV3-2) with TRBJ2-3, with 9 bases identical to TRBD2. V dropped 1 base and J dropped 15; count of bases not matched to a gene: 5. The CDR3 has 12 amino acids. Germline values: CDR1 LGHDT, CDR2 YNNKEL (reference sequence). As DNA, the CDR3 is TGTGCCAGCAGCCAAGGGGCGGGGGGGCCCTATTTT. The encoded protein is CASSQGAGGPYF.

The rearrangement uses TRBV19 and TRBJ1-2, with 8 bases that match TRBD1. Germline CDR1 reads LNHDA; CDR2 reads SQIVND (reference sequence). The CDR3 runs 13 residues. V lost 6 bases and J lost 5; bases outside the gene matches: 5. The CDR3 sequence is CASSRGQGYGYTF. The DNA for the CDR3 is TGTGCCAGTAGCCGTGGACAGGGATATGGCTACACCTTC.

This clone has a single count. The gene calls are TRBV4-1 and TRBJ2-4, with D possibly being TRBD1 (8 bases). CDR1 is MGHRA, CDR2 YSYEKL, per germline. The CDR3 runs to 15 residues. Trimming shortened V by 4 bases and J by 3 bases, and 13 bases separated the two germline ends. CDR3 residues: CASSPGGTGKNIQYF. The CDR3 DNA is TGCGCCAGCAGCCCCGGGGGGACAGGCAAAAACATTCAGTACTTC.

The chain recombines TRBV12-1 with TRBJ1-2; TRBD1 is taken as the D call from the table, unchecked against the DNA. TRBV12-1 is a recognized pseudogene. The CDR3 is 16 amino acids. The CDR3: CASSFSLHRGYYGYTF. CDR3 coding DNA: TGTGCCAGCAGCTTTTCCCTCCACAGGGGCTACTATGGCTACACCTTC.

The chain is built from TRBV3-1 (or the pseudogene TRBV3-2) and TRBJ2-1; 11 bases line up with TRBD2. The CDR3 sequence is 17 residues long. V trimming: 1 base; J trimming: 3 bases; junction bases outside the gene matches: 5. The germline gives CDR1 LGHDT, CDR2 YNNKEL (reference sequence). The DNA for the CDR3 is TGTGCCAGCAGCCAAGGACTAGCGGGAATCGTCTACAATGAGCAGTTCTTC. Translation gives CASSQGLAGIVYNEQFF.

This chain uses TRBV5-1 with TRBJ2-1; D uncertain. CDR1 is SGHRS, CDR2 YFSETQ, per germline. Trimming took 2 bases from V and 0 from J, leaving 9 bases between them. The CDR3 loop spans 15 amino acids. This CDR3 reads CASSLVTSSYNEQFF. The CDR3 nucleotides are TGCGCCAGCAGCTTAGTCACGAGCTCCTACAATGAGCAGTTCTTC.

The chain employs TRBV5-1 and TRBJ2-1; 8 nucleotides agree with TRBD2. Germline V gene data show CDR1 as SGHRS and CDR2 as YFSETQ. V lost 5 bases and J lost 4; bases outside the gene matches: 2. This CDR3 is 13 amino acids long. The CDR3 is CASRLAEYNEQFF. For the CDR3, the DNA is TGCGCCAGCAGACTAGCGGAATACAATGAGCAGTTCTTC.

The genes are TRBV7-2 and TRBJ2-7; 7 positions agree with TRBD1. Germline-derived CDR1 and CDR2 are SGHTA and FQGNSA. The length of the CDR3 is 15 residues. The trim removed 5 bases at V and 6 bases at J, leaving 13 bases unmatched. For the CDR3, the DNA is TGTGCCAGCAGCCCACAGGGGCCAAGGATACCCGAGCAGTACTTC. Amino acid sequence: CASSPQGPRIPEQYF. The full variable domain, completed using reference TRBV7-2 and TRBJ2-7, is GAGVSQSPSNKVTEKGKDVELRCDPISGHTALYWYRQSLGQGLEFLIYFQGNSAPDKSGLPSDRFSAERTGGSVSTLTIQRTQQEDSAVYLCASSPQGPRIPEQYFGPGTRLTVT.

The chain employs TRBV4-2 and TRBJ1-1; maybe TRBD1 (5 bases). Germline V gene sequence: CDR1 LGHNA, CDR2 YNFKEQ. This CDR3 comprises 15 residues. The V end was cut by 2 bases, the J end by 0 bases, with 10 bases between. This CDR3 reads CASSQLTDMNTEAFF. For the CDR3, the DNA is TGTGCCAGCAGCCAATTGACAGATATGAACACTGAAGCTTTCTTT.

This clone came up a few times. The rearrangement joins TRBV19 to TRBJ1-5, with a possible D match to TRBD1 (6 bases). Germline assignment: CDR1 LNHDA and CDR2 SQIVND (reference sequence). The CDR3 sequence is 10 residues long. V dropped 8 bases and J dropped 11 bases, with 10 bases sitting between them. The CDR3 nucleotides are TGTGCCAGTGGGGGCGCGTCCCAGCATTTT. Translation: CASGGASQHF.